This T cell receptor beta chain appears in the sequencing data of a study of cytomegalovirus exposure and HLA in healthy donors (dated by TCRdb to the late 2010s). Study-level background: According to a later analysis, the 110 or so validation repertoires were produced on the same platform as the roughly 600 repertoires of the first cohort. The study aimed to test whether signatures of past pathogen exposure could be identified by cataloging public T cell receptors. Besides the first cohort of more than 650 subjects, a separate validation cohort made up of 95 to 150 different subjects was used. To predict cytomegalovirus infection status, the study brought together high-throughput TCR immunosequencing, statistical association of individual TCRs with disease status, and machine learning. What the study reported, not specific to this receptor: A few of the identified cytomegalovirus-associated TCR beta chains were confirmed in vitro to be specific for cytomegalovirus antigens. A total of 150 to 200 TCR beta chains were listed by the study as associated with cytomegalovirus. In a later analysis, TCRs clustered in the first cohort were found to also tend to co-occur in the approximately 120 validation repertoires, with roughly 93% of cluster scores above 0. It was suggested by the authors that the approach could potentially be generalized to other disease states and immunological phenotypes. The classifier was reported to diagnose cytomegalovirus status with high specificity and sensitivity in both the original cohort and the validation cohort. Most TCR sequences were seen in very few donors, while some public TCRs were found in many individuals. All 120 or so repertoires were used to score co-occurrence in the validation cohort in a later analysis, because that analysis had no HLA typing for the cohort.

From the cysteine up to the phenylalanine, the CDR3 has a length of 14 residues. Only CDR3 DNA remains: 42 bases, in frame from the first base. In the germline V gene, CDR1 corresponds to MGHDK and CDR2 to SYGVNS. The junction carries 6 bases between V and J, which are trimmed by 0 bases and 1 base respectively. As for this clone: What antigen it recognizes has not been identified. Base qualities are not provided; no much larger clone lies one nucleotide away.

The library was prepared using the immunoSEQ multiplex PCR assay. Per the source publication's procedure: To diagnose cytomegalovirus status from the catalog of TCR beta chain sequences, a statistical classification framework was built. The table comes from immuneACCESS by way of TCRdb, which keeps in-frame sequences with V and J called. Part of the clones is missing from these tables; in studies checked, under half for an unresolved V gene and the rest for unknown reasons. V, J and clone size derive from that table, while D and trimming were established from the DNA sequence. The sample data list under 200,000 clones, and 75% to 95% of these were observed just once. The top ten hold 3% of the sample. The donors belonged to the validation cohort of approximately 130 subjects, which was separate from the approximately 680-subject first cohort.

The specimen was PBMCs. The chain is encoded by TRBV25-1 joined to TRBJ1-2; a weak D assignment points to TRBD1 (5 bases agree). The TCR comes from a woman aged 18-30 years in good health and CMV-seropositive. The nucleotides read TGTGCCAGCAGTGAATATCAGGGTAACTATGGCTACACCTTC. It is translated as CASSEYQGNYGYTF.